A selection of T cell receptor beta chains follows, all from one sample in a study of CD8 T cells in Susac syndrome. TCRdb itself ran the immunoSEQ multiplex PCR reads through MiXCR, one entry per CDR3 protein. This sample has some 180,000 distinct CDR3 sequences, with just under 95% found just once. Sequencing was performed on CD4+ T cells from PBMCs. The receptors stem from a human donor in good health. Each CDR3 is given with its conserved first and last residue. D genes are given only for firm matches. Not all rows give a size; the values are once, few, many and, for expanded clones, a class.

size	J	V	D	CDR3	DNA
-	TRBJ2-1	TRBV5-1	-	CASSLIGGEKYNEQFF	TGCGCCAGCAGCTTGATCGGCGGGGAGAAGTACAATGAGCAGTTCTTC
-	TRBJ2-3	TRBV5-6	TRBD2	CASSLISGRAGTDTQYF	TGTGCCAGCAGCCTGATAAGCGGGAGGGCCGGCACAGATACGCAGTATTTT
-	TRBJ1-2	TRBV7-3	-	CASSLTGPGSGYTF	TGTGCCAGCAGCTTAACGGGGCCCGGGAGTGGCTACACCTTC
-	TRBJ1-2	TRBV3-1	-	CASSQATGPHGYTF	TGTGCCAGCAGCCAAGCGACAGGTCCGCATGGCTACACCTTC
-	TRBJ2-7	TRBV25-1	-	CASSEPGPYEQYF	TGTGCCAGCAGTGAACCGGGACCTTACGAGCAGTACTTC
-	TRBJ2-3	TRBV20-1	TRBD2	CSVVGAGGVDTQYF	TGCAGTGTGGTCGGAGCGGGAGGTGTAGATACGCAGTATTTT
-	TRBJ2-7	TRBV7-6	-	CALEEQYF	TGTGCCCTCGAAGAGCAGTACTTC
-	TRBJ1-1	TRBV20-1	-	CSATTPRGLNTEAFF	TGCAGTGCTACGACACCCAGGGGCCTGAACACTGAAGCTTTCTTT
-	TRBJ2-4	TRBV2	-	CASSEVGRGAKNIQYF	TGTGCCAGCAGTGAAGTGGGAAGAGGGGCCAAAAACATTCAGTACTTC
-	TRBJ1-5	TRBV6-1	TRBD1	CASTTSRTGGIGNQPQHF	TGTGCCAGCACCACCTCCCGGACAGGGGGCATAGGCAATCAGCCCCAGCATTTT
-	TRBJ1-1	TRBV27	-	CASSFTGNTEAFF	TGTGCCAGCAGTTTTACGGGAAACACTGAAGCTTTCTTT
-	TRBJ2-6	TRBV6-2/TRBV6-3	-	CASSYFSGANVLTF	TGTGCCAGCAGTTATTTTAGCGGGGCCAACGTCCTGACTTTC
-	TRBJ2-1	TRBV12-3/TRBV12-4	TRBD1	CASRTQGFEQFF	TGTGCCAGCAGAACACAGGGGTTTGAGCAGTTCTTC
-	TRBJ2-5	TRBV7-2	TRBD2	CASRGRLAGEETQYF	TGTGCCAGCAGGGGGAGACTAGCGGGAGAAGAGACCCAGTACTTC
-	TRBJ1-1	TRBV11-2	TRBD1	CASSMDRGTEAFF	TGTGCCAGCAGCATGGACAGGGGTACTGAAGCTTTCTTT
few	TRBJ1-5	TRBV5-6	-	CASSLARQPQHF	TGTGCCAGCAGCTTGGCCCGTCAGCCCCAGCATTTT
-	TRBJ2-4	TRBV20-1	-	CSAPRLAKNIQYF	TGCAGTGCGCCGAGATTAGCCAAAAACATTCAGTACTTC
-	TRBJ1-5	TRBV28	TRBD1	CASSPDRVQPQHF	TGTGCCAGCAGCCCCGACAGGGTTCAGCCCCAGCATTTT
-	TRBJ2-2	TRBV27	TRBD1	CASIRRQGTGELFF	TGTGCCAGCATAAGGAGACAGGGGACCGGGGAGCTGTTTTTT
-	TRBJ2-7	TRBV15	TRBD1	CATSRDLGQIYEQYF	TGTGCCACCAGCAGAGATCTGGGACAGATCTACGAGCAGTACTTC
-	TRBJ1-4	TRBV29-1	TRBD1	CSVEGGGQGLNEKLFF	TGCAGCGTTGAAGGGGGAGGACAGGGACTGAATGAAAAACTGTTTTTT
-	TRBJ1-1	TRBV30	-	CAWSVDYSEAFF	TGTGCCTGGAGTGTCGATTACTCTGAAGCTTTCTTT
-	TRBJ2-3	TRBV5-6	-	CASSLDRVVDTQYF	TGTGCCAGCAGCTTGGACCGGGTGGTGGATACGCAGTATTTT
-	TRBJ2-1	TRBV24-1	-	CATSDPTRSSYNEQFF	TGTGCCACCAGTGACCCGACTCGCAGCTCCTACAATGAGCAGTTCTTC
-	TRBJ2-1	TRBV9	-	CASSVSSDRYNEQFF	TGTGCCAGCAGCGTATCTAGCGACCGCTACAATGAGCAGTTCTTC
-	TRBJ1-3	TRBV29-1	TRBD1	CSAETGDTIYF	TGCAGCGCAGAGACAGGGGACACCATATATTTT
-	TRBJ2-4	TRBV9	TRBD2	CASSLGLAENIQYF	TGTGCCAGCAGCTTGGGACTAGCGGAAAACATTCAGTACTTC
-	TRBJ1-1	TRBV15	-	CATSREAGANTEAFF	TGTGCCACCAGCAGAGAGGCAGGGGCGAACACTGAAGCTTTCTTT
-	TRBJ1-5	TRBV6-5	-	CASSTLINSNQPQHF	TGTGCCAGCAGCACGCTAATAAATAGCAATCAGCCCCAGCATTTT
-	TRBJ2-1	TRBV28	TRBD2	CASSPSRPGLAGYNEQFF	TGTGCCAGCAGTCCATCGCGACCCGGACTAGCGGGTTACAATGAGCAGTTCTTC
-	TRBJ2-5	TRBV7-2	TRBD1	CASSGRTGEETQYF	TGTGCCAGCAGCGGGAGGACAGGGGAAGAGACCCAGTACTTC
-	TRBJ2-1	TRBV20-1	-	CSARDRDEQFF	TGCAGTGCTAGAGATCGGGATGAGCAGTTCTTC
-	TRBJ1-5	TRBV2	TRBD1	CASSTTGDSNQPQHF	TGTGCCAGCAGTACTACAGGGGACAGCAATCAGCCCCAGCATTTT
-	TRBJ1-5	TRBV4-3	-	CASSQEYREYQPQHF	TGCGCCAGCAGCCAAGAGTACAGGGAATACCAGCCCCAGCATTTT
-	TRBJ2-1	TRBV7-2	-	CASSLAGWNEQFF	TGTGCCAGCAGCTTAGCGGGGTGGAATGAGCAGTTCTTC
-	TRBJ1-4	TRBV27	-	CASSRRTNEKLFF	TGTGCCAGCAGTCGACGGACTAATGAAAAACTGTTTTTT
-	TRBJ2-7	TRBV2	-	CASSDTTTYEQYF	TGTGCCAGCAGTGATACTACAACCTACGAGCAGTACTTC
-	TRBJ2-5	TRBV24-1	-	CATSDSPGYQETQYF	TGTGCCACCAGTGATTCCCCAGGGTACCAAGAGACCCAGTACTTC
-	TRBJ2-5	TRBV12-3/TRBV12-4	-	CASSLRRRQETQYF	TGTGCCAGCAGTTTAAGGCGTCGACAAGAGACCCAGTACTTC
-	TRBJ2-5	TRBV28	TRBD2	CASGPRLAGETQYF	TGTGCCAGCGGCCCCAGACTAGCGGGAGAGACCCAGTACTTC
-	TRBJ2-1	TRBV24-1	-	CATSDAGSPSSYNEQFF	TGTGCCACCAGTGACGCGGGATCTCCCAGCTCCTACAATGAGCAGTTCTTC
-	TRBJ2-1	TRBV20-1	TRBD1	CSARPGGAWGHEQFF	TGCAGTGCTAGACCAGGGGGCGCTTGGGGCCATGAGCAGTTCTTC
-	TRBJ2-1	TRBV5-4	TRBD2	CASSQGLAGYNEQFF	TGTGCCAGCAGCCAGGGACTAGCTGGTTACAATGAGCAGTTCTTC
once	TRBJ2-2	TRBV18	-	CASSQTRDHTGELFF	TGTGCCAGCTCACAAACCCGGGACCACACCGGGGAGCTGTTTTTT
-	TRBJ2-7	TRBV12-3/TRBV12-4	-	CASSLDGMGPLYF	TGTGCCAGCAGTTTAGACGGGATGGGACCGCTCTACTTC
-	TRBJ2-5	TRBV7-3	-	CASSLTTMETQYF	TGTGCCAGCAGCCTTACAACCATGGAGACCCAGTACTTC
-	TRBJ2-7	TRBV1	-	CTSSQSTGGGENYEQYF	TGCACCAGCAGCCAATCGACAGGGGGAGGGGAAAACTACGAGCAGTACTTC
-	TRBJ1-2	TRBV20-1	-	CSLPWGESGYTF	TGCAGCTTACCCTGGGGGGAAAGCGGCTACACCTTC
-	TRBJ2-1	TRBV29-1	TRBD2	CSVWTSGSYEQFF	TGCAGCGTTTGGACTAGCGGGAGCTATGAGCAGTTCTTC
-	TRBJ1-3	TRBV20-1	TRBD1	CSVRDGTGLENTIYF	TGCAGTGTCAGAGATGGGACAGGGCTTGAAAACACCATATATTTT
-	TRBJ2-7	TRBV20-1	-	CSAHGGPPRREQYF	TGCAGTGCCCACGGGGGACCCCCTCGAAGAGAGCAGTACTTC
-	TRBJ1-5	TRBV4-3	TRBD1	CASSQVRDRGNQPQHF	TGCGCCAGCAGCCAAGTACGGGACAGGGGTAATCAGCCCCAGCATTTT
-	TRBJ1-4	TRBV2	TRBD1	CASSRQGANEKLFF	TGTGCCAGCAGCCGACAGGGAGCTAATGAAAAACTGTTTTTT